This T cell receptor (beta chain) stems from a study of CD8 T cells in Susac syndrome. On this clonotype itself: Its specificity is unknown.

Germline CDR1 SGHRS, CDR2 YFSETQ. The V and J ends lost 4 bases and 7 bases respectively, with 17 bases between them. This CDR3 is built from 14 residues. Points from the study as a whole: CD4+ repertoires of Susac syndrome patients lacked detectable clonal expansion.

CD8+ and CD4+ blood T cells underwent TCR beta sequencing. Reverse transcription of roughly 0.5 to 1 ug RNA was carried out with random hexamers. Amplification of TCR beta CDR3 across 54 Vbeta and 13 Jbeta was performed with immunoSEQ multiplex PCR. Via MiXCR, TCRdb re-called the immunoSEQ multiplex PCR reads, giving one row per CDR3 protein. The table records over 150,000 distinct CDR3 sequences, just under 95% of them present only once. Sequences were obtained from CD4+ T cells from PBMCs. This clonotype originated in a human donor with Susac syndrome. This sequence joins TRBV5-1 and TRBJ2-5, with TRBD1 as a possible D gene (6 bases). In DNA form, the CDR3 reads TGCGCCAGCAGCGCCGGACAGCCGTCGGGGACCCAGTACTTC. Translating it yields CASSAGQPSGTQYF.